A single sample is the source of the 10 T cell receptor beta chains below, sequenced in a study of CD8+ T cells in alopecia areata. Sequencing templates came from extracted RNA that was reverse transcribed into cDNA. Sequenced by immunoSEQ multiplex PCR; TCRdb stores in-frame clones only, minus some. The sample contains under 250,000 clones, roughly 56% of which appear only once. Sequenced material: CD8+ T cells sorted from blood. These receptors all come from a human donor in good health.

The chain carries TRBV5-4 and TRBJ1-2; 7 bases fit TRBD1. The CDR3 is made up of 14 amino acids. V gave up 5 bases and J gave up 4 bases; unmatched junction bases: 8. Germline V gene lookup returns CDR1 SGHNT and CDR2 YYREEE (reference sequence). This CDR3 is CASSYGQDLYGYTF. The CDR3 DNA is TGTGCCAGCAGTTACGGACAGGATCTCTATGGCTACACCTTC.

The V gene is TRBV6-5, the J gene TRBJ1-2, with a possible D match to TRBD1 (5 bases). Trimming removed 2 bases at V and 4 bases at J, with 8 bases between. This CDR3 is 13 amino acids long. Germline values: CDR1 MNHEY, CDR2 SVGAGI. CDR3 amino acids: CASSYLTGYGYTF. DNA of the CDR3: TGTGCCAGCAGTTACCTCACAGGCTATGGCTACACCTTC.

The rearrangement joins TRBV14 to TRBJ1-2; no reliable D call. The ends were cut back, 4 bases at V and 1 base at J, with 7 bases in the middle. There are 13 residues in the CDR3. Looked up from germline, CDR1 is SGHDN and CDR2 is FVKESK. CDR3 protein: CASSPGYNYGYTF. The CDR3 nucleotides read TGTGCCAGCAGCCCTGGTTATAACTATGGCTACACCTTC.

As concerns this clone: The same CDR3 is also encoded by other DNA sequences in this sample. The chain is built from TRBV6-5 and TRBJ1-2, with D maybe TRBD1 (5 bases). Per germline, CDR1 MNHEY and CDR2 SVGAGI. The CDR3 is 13 amino acids. The germline V and J ends were trimmed by 6 bases and 5 bases, with 13 bases remaining between them. The DNA of the CDR3 is TGTGCCAGCAGCCCTAGGGGTTCATATGGCTACACCTTC. Translating it yields CASSPRGSYGYTF.

V gene TRBV9 combines with J gene TRBJ1-6; 8 nucleotides line up with TRBD1. CDR3 length: 14 amino acids. The V and J ends lost 2 bases and 9 bases, in that order; junction bases with no gene match: 4. The V gene's germline CDR1 is SGDLS and CDR2 YYNGEE. The CDR3 sequence: CASSVPGTGSPLHF. Written as DNA, the CDR3 is TGTGCCAGCAGCGTCCCAGGGACAGGTTCACCCCTCCACTTT. Looking up the rest from reference TRBV9 and TRBJ1-6 gives the full variable domain: DSGVTQTPKHLITATGQRVTLRCSPRSGDLSVYWYQQSLDQGLQFLIQYYNGEERAKGNILERFSAQQFPDLHSELNLSSLELGDSALYFCASSVPGTGSPLHFGNGTRLTVT.

The J gene is TRBJ2-3, the V gene TRBV29-1; D may correspond to TRBD1 or TRBD2 (5 bases each). The CDR3 has 12 amino acids. Germline CDR1 reads SQVTM; CDR2 reads ANQGSEA. V was clipped by 4 bases and J by 4 bases, with 9 bases between them. Here the CDR3 DNA reads TGCAGCGTTGTCCGGGGACCAGATACGCAGTATTTT. It encodes CSVVRGPDTQYF.

The chain combines TRBV13 with TRBJ1-5; unclear D gene. The germline V and J ends were trimmed by 6 bases and 1 base, with 4 bases remaining between them. The CDR3 is 12 residues long. CDR1 and CDR2 (germline): PRHDT, FYEKMQ (reference sequence). CDR3 in DNA: TGTGCCAGCAGTGAAAGCAATCAGCCCCAGCATTTT. Protein sequence: CASSESNQPQHF.

V is TRBV5-1 and J is TRBJ2-1, with a tentative D call TRBD1 (5 bases). There are 15 residues in the CDR3. Germline CDR1 reads SGHRS; CDR2 reads YFSETQ. Deletions cut 0 bases from V and 8 bases from J, with 15 bases between. Written as DNA, the CDR3 is TGCGCCAGCAGCTTGGGCGGCCTATGGGGCGATGAGCAGTTCTTC. This gives the protein CASSLGGLWGDEQFF.

Worth noting for this clone: The sample holds other DNA sequences that translate to the same CDR3. This chain uses TRBV29-1 with TRBJ1-1, with 7 bases aligning to TRBD1. The ends lost 7 bases at V and 1 base at J; junction bases unmatched: 3. The germline gives CDR1 SQVTM, CDR2 ANQGSEA. CDR3 length equals 12 residues. The CDR3 reads CSAGQENTEAFF. The CDR3 bases are TGCAGCGCCGGACAGGAGAACACTGAAGCTTTCTTT. Complete variable domain (other parts from reference TRBV29-1 and TRBJ1-1): SAVISQKPSRDICQRGTSLTIQCQVDSQVTMMFWYRQQPGQSLTLIATANQGSEATYESGFVIDKFPISRPNLTFSTLTVSNMSPEDSSIYLCSAGQENTEAFFGQGTRLTVV.

This rearrangement joins TRBV5-1 to TRBJ1-2; D is undetermined. The germline V gene has CDR1 SGHRS and CDR2 YFSETQ. This CDR3 is 17 amino acids long. Deletions cut 0 bases from V and 5 bases from J, with 20 bases between. CDR3 protein: CASSLESLAIARYGYTF. The CDR3 coding sequence is TGCGCCAGCAGCTTGGAGTCTTTGGCAATCGCGCGATATGGCTACACCTTC.